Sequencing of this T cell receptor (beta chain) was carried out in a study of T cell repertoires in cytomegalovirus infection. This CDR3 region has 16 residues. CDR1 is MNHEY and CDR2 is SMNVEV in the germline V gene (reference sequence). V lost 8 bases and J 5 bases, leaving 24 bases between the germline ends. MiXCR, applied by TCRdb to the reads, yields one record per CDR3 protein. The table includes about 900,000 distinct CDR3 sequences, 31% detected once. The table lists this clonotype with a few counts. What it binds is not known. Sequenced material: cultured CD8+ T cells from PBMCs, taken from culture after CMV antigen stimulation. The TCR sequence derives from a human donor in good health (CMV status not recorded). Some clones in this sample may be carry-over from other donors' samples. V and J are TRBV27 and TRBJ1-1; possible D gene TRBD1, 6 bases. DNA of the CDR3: TGTGCCAGCTCTTATTCTGGCGGGGGGCGCGAAACTGAAGCTTTCTTT. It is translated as CASSYSGGGRETEAFF.